These 15 T cell receptor beta chains were all obtained from the same sample, sequenced in a study of siplizumab effects on memory and regulatory T cells. TCRdb keeps only in-frame clones here, not all; method: immunoSEQ multiplex PCR. The table shows 98,000 or so clones, with over 90% occurring only once. Sequences were obtained from Tregs sorted from blood. The receptors were sampled from a human donor in good health.

This chain connects TRBV7-9 to TRBJ1-3; D gene uncertain. Germline CDR1 and CDR2: SEHNR and FQNEAQ (reference sequence). The CDR3 sequence is 12 residues long. The V gene lost 5 bases and the J gene lost 3 bases, with 5 bases spanning the gap. The CDR3 bases are TGTGCCAGCAGCCTATTTGGAAACACCATATATTTT. This sequence encodes CASSLFGNTIYF.

This chain uses TRBV7-2 with TRBJ2-7; 8 nucleotides align to TRBD1. Germline assignment: CDR1 SGHTA and CDR2 FQGNSA. The CDR3 totals 15 residues. Germline trimming cut 5 bases from V and 1 base from J; bases unmatched to any gene: 7. The CDR3, as DNA: TGTGCCAGCAGCCTTGGGGACAGGCGATCCTACGAGCAGTACTTC. Residues: CASSLGDRRSYEQYF.

The J gene is TRBJ1-1, the V gene TRBV25-1, with D unresolved. Germline V gene data show CDR1 as MGHDK and CDR2 as SYGVNS. Deletions cut 8 bases from V and 0 bases from J, with 10 bases between. The CDR3 runs 13 residues. In nucleotides, the CDR3 is TGTGCCAGCCGACTACTCATGAACACTGAAGCTTTCTTT. This gives the protein CASRLLMNTEAFF.

The J gene is TRBJ2-5, the V gene TRBV6-1; either TRBD1 or TRBD2 may supply D (6 bases each). Germline V gene data show CDR1 as MNHNS and CDR2 as SASEGT. The CDR3 spans 14 residues. Trimming cost V 6 bases and J 5 bases, with 16 bases left between them. The DNA for the CDR3 is TGTGCCAGCAGAAGGGGAAGGGGGGTGGAGACCCAGTACTTC. Its protein product is CASRRGRGVETQYF.

The chain has TRBV6-5 and TRBJ1-2; TRBD1 might be the D (6 bases). Germline V gene data show CDR1 as MNHEY and CDR2 as SVGAGI. The ends were cut back, 7 bases at V and 0 bases at J, with 15 bases in the middle. The CDR3 consists of 15 residues. Written as DNA, the CDR3 is TGTGCCAGCAAGGACAGACAGATCCCTAACTATGGCTACACCTTC. It translates to CASKDRQIPNYGYTF.

This clone was seen ten or more times. The V gene is TRBV11-1, the J gene TRBJ1-6, with 7 bases that match TRBD1. Germline CDR1 and CDR2: SGHAT and FQDESV (reference sequence). V was clipped by 1 base and J by 6 bases; unmatched bases: 0. This CDR3 contains 14 residues. This CDR3 reads CASSLDRGNSPLHF. The CDR3 region has the DNA TGTGCCAGCAGCTTAGACAGGGGTAATTCACCCCTCCACTTT.

By its share, this clone is medium-sized. V and J are TRBV25-1 and TRBJ1-1; D is possibly TRBD1 (6 bases). Germline V gene sequence: CDR1 MGHDK, CDR2 SYGVNS. V lost 5 bases and J 4 bases, leaving 11 bases between the germline ends. This CDR3 has 13 residues. The DNA for the CDR3 is TGTGCCAGCAGTACAGGGTCTAGCACTGAAGCTTTCTTT. This codes for CASSTGSSTEAFF.

The chain links TRBV11-2 to TRBJ2-5; D is tentatively TRBD1 or TRBD2 (5 bases each). The length of the CDR3 is 13 residues. V lost 5 bases, J lost 5 bases, and 12 bases lay in between. CDR1 SGHAT and CDR2 FQNNGV come from the germline V gene. The CDR3 sequence: CASSDGAWETQYF. The CDR3 DNA reads as TGTGCCAGCAGCGACGGGGCTTGGGAGACCCAGTACTTC.

The chain combines TRBV27 with TRBJ2-7, with TRBD1 as a possible D gene (5 bases). Per germline, CDR1 MNHEY and CDR2 SMNVEV (reference sequence). V was trimmed by 5 bases and J by 0 bases, leaving 8 bases between them. CDR3 length: 13 amino acids. CDR3: CASSRTTSYEQYF. In DNA, the CDR3 is TGTGCCAGCAGTCGGACAACCTCCTACGAGCAGTACTTC.

The chain has TRBV7-9 and TRBJ1-2; D is ambiguous. V was clipped by 0 bases and J by 10 bases, with 6 bases between them. The CDR3 is 11 amino acids. The germline CDR1 and CDR2 sequences are SEHNR and FQNEAQ (reference sequence). The CDR3 sequence is CASSLADVYTF. Here the CDR3 DNA reads TGTGCCAGCAGCTTAGCGGACGTCTACACCTTC.

This clone was detected only once. V usage is TRBV7-9 and J usage is TRBJ2-7; D is ambiguous. The CDR3 contains 13 residues. From germline, CDR1 is SEHNR and CDR2 FQNEAQ (reference sequence). Trimming removed 1 base from V and 6 bases from J, with 10 bases in between. This chain's CDR3 is CASSLVGPVEQYF. The CDR3 DNA reads as TGTGCCAGCAGCTTAGTAGGGCCCGTCGAGCAGTACTTC.

The V and J genes are TRBV2 and TRBJ2-4, with TRBD1 as a possible D gene (5 bases). V lost 7 bases and J lost 8, with 12 bases in between. CDR1 SNHLY and CDR2 FYNNEI come from the germline V gene. The length of the CDR3 is 12 residues. The CDR3 sequence: CASTRLGDIQYF. In DNA form, the CDR3 reads TGTGCCAGCACCCGATTAGGGGACATTCAGTACTTC.

The V gene is TRBV6-6, the J gene TRBJ2-5; D gene unclear. This CDR3 comprises 15 residues. Trimming stripped 0 bases from V and 2 bases from J, with 10 bases between. CDR1 and CDR2 from the germline V gene are MNHNY and SVGAGI (reference sequence). CDR3: CASSYSEFIQETQYF. The CDR3 DNA follows: TGTGCCAGCAGTTACTCGGAGTTTATTCAAGAGACCCAGTACTTC.

The chain couples TRBV7-9 to TRBJ2-3; possibly TRBD1 or TRBD2 for D (7 bases each). The CDR3 covers 14 residues. Germline V gene sequence: CDR1 SEHNR, CDR2 FQNEAQ (reference sequence). V lost 5 bases, J lost 6 bases, and 15 bases lay in between. The CDR3 loop is CASSPWEGADTQYF. CDR3 DNA: TGTGCCAGCAGCCCCTGGGAGGGGGCTGATACGCAGTATTTT.

This sequence joins TRBV5-1 and TRBJ1-1; tentatively, D is TRBD1 (5 bases). The germline gives CDR1 SGHRS, CDR2 YFSETQ. V lost 2 bases and J lost 4, with 12 bases in between. This CDR3 has 14 residues. CDR3 sequence reads: CASSFEGRITEAFF. As DNA, the CDR3 is TGCGCCAGCAGCTTCGAGGGGCGCATCACTGAAGCTTTCTTT.